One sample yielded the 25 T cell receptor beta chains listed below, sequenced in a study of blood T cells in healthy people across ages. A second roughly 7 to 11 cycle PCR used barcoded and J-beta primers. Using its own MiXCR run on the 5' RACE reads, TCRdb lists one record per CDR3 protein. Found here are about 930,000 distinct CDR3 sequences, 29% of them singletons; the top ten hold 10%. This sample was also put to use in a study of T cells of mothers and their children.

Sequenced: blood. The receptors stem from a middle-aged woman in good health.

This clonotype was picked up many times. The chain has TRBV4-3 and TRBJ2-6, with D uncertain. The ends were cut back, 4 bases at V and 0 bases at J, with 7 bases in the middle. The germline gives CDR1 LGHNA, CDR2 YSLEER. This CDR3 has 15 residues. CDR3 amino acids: CASSPQRSGANVLTF. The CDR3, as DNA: TGCGCCAGCAGCCCCCAGCGCTCTGGGGCCAACGTCCTGACTTTC.

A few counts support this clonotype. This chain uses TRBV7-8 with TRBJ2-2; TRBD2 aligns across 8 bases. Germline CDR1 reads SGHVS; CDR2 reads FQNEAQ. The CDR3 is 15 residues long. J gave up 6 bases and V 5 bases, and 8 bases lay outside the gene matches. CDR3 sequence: CASSPRTSTAGELFF. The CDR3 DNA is TGTGCCAGCAGCCCTCGGACTAGCACGGCCGGGGAGCTGTTTTTT.

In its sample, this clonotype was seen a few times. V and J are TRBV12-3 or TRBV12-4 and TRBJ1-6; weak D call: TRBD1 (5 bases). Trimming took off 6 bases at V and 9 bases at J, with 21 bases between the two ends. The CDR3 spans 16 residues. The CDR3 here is CASSQTPGSGASPLHF. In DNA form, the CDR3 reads TGTGCCAGCAGCCAGACCCCGGGCAGCGGGGCTTCACCCCTCCACTTT.

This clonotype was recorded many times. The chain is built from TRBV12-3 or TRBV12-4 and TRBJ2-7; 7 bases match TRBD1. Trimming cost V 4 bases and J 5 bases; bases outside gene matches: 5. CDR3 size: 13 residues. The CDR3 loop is CASSSRQGDEQYF. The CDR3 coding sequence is TGTGCCAGCAGTTCACGACAGGGCGACGAGCAGTACTTC.

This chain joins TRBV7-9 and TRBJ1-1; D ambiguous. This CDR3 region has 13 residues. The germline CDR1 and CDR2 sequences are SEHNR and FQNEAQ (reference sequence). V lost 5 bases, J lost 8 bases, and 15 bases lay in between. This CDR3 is CASSPPGAREAFF. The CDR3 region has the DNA TGTGCCAGCAGCCCCCCCGGCGCCCGCGAAGCTTTCTTT.

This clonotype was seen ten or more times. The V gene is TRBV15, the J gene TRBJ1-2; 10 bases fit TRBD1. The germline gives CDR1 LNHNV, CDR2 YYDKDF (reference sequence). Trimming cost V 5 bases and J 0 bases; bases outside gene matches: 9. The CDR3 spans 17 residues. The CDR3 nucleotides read TGTGCCACCAGCGACCTTACAGGACAGGGGGCTAACTATGGCTACACCTTC. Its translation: CATSDLTGQGANYGYTF.

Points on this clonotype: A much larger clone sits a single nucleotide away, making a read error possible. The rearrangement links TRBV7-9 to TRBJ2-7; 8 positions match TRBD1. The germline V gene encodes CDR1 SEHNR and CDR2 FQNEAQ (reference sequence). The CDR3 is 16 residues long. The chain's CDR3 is CTSSSLWQGAPYEQYF. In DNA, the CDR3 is TGTACCAGCAGCTCGTTGTGGCAGGGGGCACCCTACGAGCAGTACTTC.

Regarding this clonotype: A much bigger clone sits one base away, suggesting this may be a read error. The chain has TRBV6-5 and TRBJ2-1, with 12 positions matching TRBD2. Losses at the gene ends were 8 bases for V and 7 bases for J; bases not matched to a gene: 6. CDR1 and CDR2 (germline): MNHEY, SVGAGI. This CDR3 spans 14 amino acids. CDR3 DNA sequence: TGTGCCAGCTGGACCGGGACTAGCGGGAATGAGCAGTTCTTC. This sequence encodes CASWTGTSGNEQFF.

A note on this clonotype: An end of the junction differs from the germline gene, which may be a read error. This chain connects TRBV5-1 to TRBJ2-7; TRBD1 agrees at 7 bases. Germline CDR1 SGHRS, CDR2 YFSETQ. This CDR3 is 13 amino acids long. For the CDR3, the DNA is TGCACCAGCAGAAGGACAGGTTCCTACGAGCAGTACTTC. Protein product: CTSRRTGSYEQYF. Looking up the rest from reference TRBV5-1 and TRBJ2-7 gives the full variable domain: KAGVTQTPRYLIKTRGQQVTLSCSPISGHRSVSWYQQTPGQGLQFLFEYFSETQRNKGNFPGRFSGRQFSNSRSEMNVSTLELGDSALYLCTSRRTGSYEQYFGPGTRLTVT.

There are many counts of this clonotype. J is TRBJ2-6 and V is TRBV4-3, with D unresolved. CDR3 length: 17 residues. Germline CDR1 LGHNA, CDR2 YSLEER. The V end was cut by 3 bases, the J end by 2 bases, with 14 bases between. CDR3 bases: TGCGCCAGCAGCCAGGCCTCTTTGGGAACTGGGGCCAACGTCCTGACTTTC. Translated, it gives CASSQASLGTGANVLTF.

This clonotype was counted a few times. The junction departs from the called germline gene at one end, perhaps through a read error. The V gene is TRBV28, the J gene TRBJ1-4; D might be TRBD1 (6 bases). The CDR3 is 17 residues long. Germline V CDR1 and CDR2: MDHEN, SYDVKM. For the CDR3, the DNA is TGTGCCGGCAGGACACGGCTACTCAGGGGAAATAATGAAAAACTGTTTTTT. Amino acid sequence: CAGRTRLLRGNNEKLFF. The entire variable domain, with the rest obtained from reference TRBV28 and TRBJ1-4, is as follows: DVKVTQSSRYLVKRTGEKVFLECVQDMDHENMFWYRQDPGLGLRLIYFSYDVKMKEKGDIPEGYSVSREKKERFSLILESASTNQTSMYLCAGRTRLLRGNNEKLFFGSGTQLSVL.

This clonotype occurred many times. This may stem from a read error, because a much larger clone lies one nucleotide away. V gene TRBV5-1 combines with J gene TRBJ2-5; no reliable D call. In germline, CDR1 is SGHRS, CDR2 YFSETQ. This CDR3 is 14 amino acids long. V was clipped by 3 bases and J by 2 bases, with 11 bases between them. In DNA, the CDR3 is TGCGCCAGCAGCTGGGTTCCGGCACAAGAGACCCAGTACTTC. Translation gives CASSWVPAQETQYF.

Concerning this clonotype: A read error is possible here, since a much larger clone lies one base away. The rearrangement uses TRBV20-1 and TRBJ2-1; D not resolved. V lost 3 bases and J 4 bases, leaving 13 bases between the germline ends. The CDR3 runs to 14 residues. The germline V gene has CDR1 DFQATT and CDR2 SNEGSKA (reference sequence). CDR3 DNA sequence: TGCAGTGCTAGTAGGCCGCTGGGATACAATGAGCAGTTCTTC. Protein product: CSASRPLGYNEQFF.

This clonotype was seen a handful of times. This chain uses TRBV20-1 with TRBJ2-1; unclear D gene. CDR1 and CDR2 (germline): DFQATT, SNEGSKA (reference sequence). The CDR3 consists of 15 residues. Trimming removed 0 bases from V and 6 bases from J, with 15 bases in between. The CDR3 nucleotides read TGCAGTGCTAGAGACGCCCAGAGTACTGCCAATGAGCAGTTCTTC. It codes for CSARDAQSTANEQFF.

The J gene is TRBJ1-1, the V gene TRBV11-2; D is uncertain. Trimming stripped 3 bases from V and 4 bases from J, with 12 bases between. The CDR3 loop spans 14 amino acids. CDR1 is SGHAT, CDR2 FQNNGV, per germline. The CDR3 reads CASSFVGDATEAFF. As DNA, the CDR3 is TGTGCCAGCAGCTTCGTCGGGGATGCCACTGAAGCTTTCTTT.

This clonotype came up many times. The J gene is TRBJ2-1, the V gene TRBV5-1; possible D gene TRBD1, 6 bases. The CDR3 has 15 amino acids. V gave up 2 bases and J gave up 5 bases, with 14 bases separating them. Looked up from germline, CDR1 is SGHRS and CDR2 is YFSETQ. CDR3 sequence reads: CASSFGDTPDNEQFF. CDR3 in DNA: TGCGCCAGCAGCTTCGGGGACACCCCGGACAATGAGCAGTTCTTC.

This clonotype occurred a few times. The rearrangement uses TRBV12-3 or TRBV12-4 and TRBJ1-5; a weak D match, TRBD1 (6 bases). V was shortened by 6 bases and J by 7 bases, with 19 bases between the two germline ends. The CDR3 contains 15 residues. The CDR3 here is CASSLTGRRGQPQHF. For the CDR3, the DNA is TGTGCCAGCAGCCTTACAGGGCGTCGCGGCCAGCCCCAGCATTTT.

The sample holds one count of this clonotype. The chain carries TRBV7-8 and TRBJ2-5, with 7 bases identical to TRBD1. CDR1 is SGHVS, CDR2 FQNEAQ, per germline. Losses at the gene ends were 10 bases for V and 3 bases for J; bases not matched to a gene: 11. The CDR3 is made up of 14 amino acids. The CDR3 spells CAISDRQGEETQYF. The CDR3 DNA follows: TGTGCCATCAGTGACAGGCAGGGGGAAGAGACCCAGTACTTC.

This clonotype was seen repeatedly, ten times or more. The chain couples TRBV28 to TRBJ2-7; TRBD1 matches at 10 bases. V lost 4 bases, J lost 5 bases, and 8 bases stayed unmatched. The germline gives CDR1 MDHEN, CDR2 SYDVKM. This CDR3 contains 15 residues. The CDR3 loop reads CASSSPGQGKDEQYF. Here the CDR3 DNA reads TGTGCCAGCAGTTCTCCGGGACAGGGGAAGGACGAGCAGTACTTC.

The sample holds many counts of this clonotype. The CDR3 reads CASSVGPPDRFGSYEQYF. In nucleotides, the CDR3 is TGTGCCAGCAGCGTAGGTCCTCCCGACAGGTTCGGCTCCTACGAGCAGTACTTC. This chain joins TRBV9 and TRBJ2-7; a possible D gene is TRBD1 (6 bases). The V gene's germline CDR1 is SGDLS and CDR2 YYNGEE. V dropped 0 bases and J dropped 0 bases, with 19 bases sitting between them. CDR3 size: 18 residues.

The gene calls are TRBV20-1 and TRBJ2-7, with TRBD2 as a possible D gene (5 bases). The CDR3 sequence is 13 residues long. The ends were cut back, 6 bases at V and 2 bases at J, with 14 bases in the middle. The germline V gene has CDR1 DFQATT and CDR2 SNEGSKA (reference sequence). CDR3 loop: CSAPPDYTYEQYF. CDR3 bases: TGCAGTGCACCTCCAGACTACACCTACGAGCAGTACTTC.

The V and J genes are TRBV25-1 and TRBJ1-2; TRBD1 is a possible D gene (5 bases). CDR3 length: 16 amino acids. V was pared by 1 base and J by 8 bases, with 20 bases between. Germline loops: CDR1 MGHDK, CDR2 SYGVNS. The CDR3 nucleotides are TGTGCCAGCAGTGAATTTCTGGGGCCGGGTTTGGACGGCTACACCTTC. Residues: CASSEFLGPGLDGYTF.

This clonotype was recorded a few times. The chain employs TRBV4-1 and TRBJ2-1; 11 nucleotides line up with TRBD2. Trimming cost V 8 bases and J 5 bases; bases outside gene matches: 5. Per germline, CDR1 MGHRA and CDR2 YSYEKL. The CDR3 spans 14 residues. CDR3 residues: CASPMGLADNEQFF. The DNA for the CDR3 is TGCGCCAGCCCCATGGGACTAGCGGACAATGAGCAGTTCTTC.

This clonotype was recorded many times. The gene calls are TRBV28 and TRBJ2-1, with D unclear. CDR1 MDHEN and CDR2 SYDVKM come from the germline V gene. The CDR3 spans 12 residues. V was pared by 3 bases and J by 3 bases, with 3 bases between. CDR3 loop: CASSLFYNEQFF. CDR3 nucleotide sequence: TGTGCCAGCAGTTTGTTCTACAATGAGCAGTTCTTC.

The CDR3 DNA reads as TGTGCCAGCAGTCCGGGACAGGGGACCCCAGGGCAGTACTTC. Amino acids: CASSPGQGTPGQYF. The genes are TRBV27 and TRBJ2-5, with 10 bases that match TRBD1. Germline CDR1 MNHEY, CDR2 SMNVEV (reference sequence). After removal of 5 bases from V and 11 bases from J, the junction contained 11 bases not matched to a gene. CDR3 length: 14 residues.